The rows below give T cell receptor beta chains drawn from one sample of a study of T cells after yellow fever vaccination. MiXCR, run by TCRdb on the 5' RACE reads, gives a single entry per CDR3 protein. The table includes about 340,000 distinct CDR3 sequences, around 3.9% detected once. The material sequenced was PBMCs, taken 5 days after the yellow fever booster vaccination. The receptor set was obtained from a man aged 18 to 30 who received the YFV17D yellow fever vaccine. The CDR3 runs from the conserved cysteine through the conserved F or W. Each record gives: J gene, clone size, D gene, V gene, CDR3 protein, CDR3 DNA. A D gene is named only where the DNA matches it firmly. A row's size may be missing; if present it is once, few, many or a size class.

>TRBJ2-5|.|TRBD1|TRBV9
CASSAVLQGLEETQYF
TGTGCCAGCAGCGCAGTCCTACAGGGGCTGGAGGAGACCCAGTACTTC
>TRBJ2-7|many|TRBD1|TRBV5-4
CASSLPGTGTYEQYF
TGTGCCAGCAGCCTACCTGGGACAGGGACATACGAGCAGTACTTC
>TRBJ2-2|many|TRBD1|TRBV7-9
CASSPGQGTGELFF
TGTGCCAGCAGCCCAGGACAGGGGACCGGGGAGCTGTTTTTT
>TRBJ1-4|few|.|TRBV30
CAWEALGATNEKLFF
TGTGCCTGGGAGGCATTGGGGGCAACTAATGAAAAACTGTTTTTT
>TRBJ1-3|few|.|TRBV7-9
CASSLVSSGNTIYF
TGTGCCAGCAGCTTAGTGAGCTCTGGAAACACCATATATTTT
>TRBJ1-1|.|.|TRBV20-1
CSASPGAYPLGGTEAFF
TGCAGTGCTAGTCCAGGCGCCTATCCTCTCGGGGGCACTGAAGCTTTCTTT
>TRBJ2-4|many|TRBD2|TRBV7-6
CASSGLAGGIQYF
TGTGCCAGCAGCGGACTAGCGGGGGGTATTCAGTACTTC
>TRBJ2-1|.|TRBD1|TRBV10-3
CAISEGWDRNEQFF
TGTGCCATCAGTGAGGGATGGGACAGGAATGAGCAGTTCTTC
>TRBJ2-1|many|.|TRBV6-2/TRBV6-3
CASSYWAGPPGHEQFF
TGTGCCAGCAGTTATTGGGCGGGTCCCCCTGGCCATGAGCAGTTCTTC
>TRBJ1-5|few|TRBD1|TRBV9
CASSPVAGGEWPQHF
TGTGCCAGCAGCCCGGTGGCAGGGGGTGAGTGGCCCCAGCATTTT
>TRBJ2-7|many|.|TRBV7-2
CASSLVGRGRRYEQYF
TGTGCCAGCAGCTTAGTTGGTCGGGGACGGAGATACGAGCAGTACTTC
>TRBJ1-4|.|TRBD1|TRBV25-1
CASSNPRGPRHEKLFF
TGTGCCAGCAGTAACCCTAGGGGGCCCAGGCATGAAAAACTGTTTTTT
>TRBJ1-1|many|.|TRBV20-1
CSAPPSGRNTEAFF
TGCAGTGCTCCCCCGTCGGGGAGAAACACTGAAGCTTTCTTT
>TRBJ2-5|.|.|TRBV7-6
CASSLSKGAETQYF
TGTGCCAGCAGCTTATCGAAGGGAGCCGAGACCCAGTACTTC
>TRBJ1-4|many|.|TRBV5-1
CASSDPQGPNEKLFF
TGCGCCAGCAGCGACCCCCAGGGTCCTAATGAAAAACTGTTTTTT
>TRBJ1-1|.|.|TRBV20-1
CSASGQNEAFF
TGCAGTGCTAGCGGCCAGAATGAAGCTTTCTTT
>TRBJ2-4|many|.|TRBV28
CASSSGLGNIQYF
TGTGCCAGCAGCTCAGGGTTGGGGAACATTCAGTACTTC
>TRBJ1-4|.|.|TRBV7-9
CASRGESAGRDEKLFF
TGTGCCAGCAGGGGGGAGTCGGCAGGACGCGATGAAAAACTGTTTTTT
>TRBJ1-2|few|TRBD1|TRBV28
CASSLSGQRMGYTF
TGTGCCAGCAGTTTATCGGGACAGCGGATGGGCTACACCTTC
>TRBJ1-4|many|TRBD1|TRBV5-1
CASTLGQAYNEKLFF
TGCGCCAGCACCCTCGGACAGGCCTATAATGAAAAACTGTTTTTT
>TRBJ2-5|few|.|TRBV4-2
CASSQGSGAETQYF
TGTGCCAGCAGCCAAGGTTCGGGGGCAGAGACCCAGTACTTC
>TRBJ2-1|.|.|TRBV2
CASKFRAGVYNEQFF
TGTGCCAGCAAGTTCAGGGCCGGAGTCTACAATGAGCAGTTCTTC
>TRBJ2-7|.|.|TRBV12-3/TRBV12-4
CASSLGGTGTYEQYF
TGTGCCAGCAGTTTGGGGGGGACAGGCACCTACGAGCAGTACTTC
>TRBJ2-5|few|.|TRBV4-1
CASSERLVQETQYF
TGCGCCAGCAGCGAACGTCTGGTCCAAGAGACCCAGTACTTC
>TRBJ2-3|few|.|TRBV5-4
CASSLTKSTDTQYF
TGTGCCAGCAGCTTGACTAAATCCACAGATACGCAGTATTTT
>TRBJ2-3|few|.|TRBV3-1
CASSPESRTDTQYF
TGTGCCAGCAGCCCCGAGTCCCGCACAGATACGCAGTATTTT
>TRBJ2-5|few|.|TRBV6-5
CASRMRIQETQYF
TGTGCCAGCAGGATGCGGATCCAAGAGACCCAGTACTTC
>TRBJ1-4|.|.|TRBV7-9
CASSYREGDEKLFF
TGTGCCAGCAGCTACAGGGAGGGGGATGAAAAACTGTTTTTT
>TRBJ2-3|many|.|TRBV7-8
CASSLEGAATDTQYF
TGTGCCAGCAGCTTAGAAGGGGCCGCCACAGATACGCAGTATTTT
>TRBJ2-3|.|TRBD2|TRBV7-2
CASSSVAGGSTDTQYF
TGTGCCAGCAGCTCCGTAGCGGGGGGAAGCACAGATACGCAGTATTTT
>TRBJ2-5|few|.|TRBV7-2
CASTRPRGETQYF
TGTGCCAGCACCCGACCGAGGGGAGAGACCCAGTACTTC
>TRBJ2-1|many|TRBD1|TRBV10-3
CAISESTPGQEFF
TGTGCCATCAGTGAGTCGACTCCGGGACAGGAGTTCTTC
>TRBJ2-5|many|.|TRBV7-3
CASSLRESKTQYF
TGTGCCAGCAGCTTACGGGAGTCCAAGACCCAGTACTTC
>TRBJ1-4|few|.|TRBV12-3/TRBV12-4
CASSPVGGGEKLFF
TGTGCCAGCAGCCCTGTGGGGGGAGGCGAAAAACTGTTTTTT
>TRBJ2-1|.|.|TRBV4-2
CASSPRSGTYYNEQFF
TGTGCCAGCAGCCCTCGATCCGGGACATACTACAATGAGCAGTTCTTC
>TRBJ2-7|.|.|TRBV5-1
CASSTGWGFSNEQYF
TGCGCCAGCAGCACCGGTTGGGGTTTCTCTAACGAGCAGTACTTC
>TRBJ2-1|many|TRBD2|TRBV4-2
CASSQPSGGRHNEQFF
TGTGCCAGCAGCCAACCTAGCGGGGGGAGGCACAATGAGCAGTTCTTC
>TRBJ1-2|few|.|TRBV10-2
CATSQGHDGYTF
TGCGCCACCTCACAGGGTCACGATGGCTACACCTTC
>TRBJ1-6|few|.|TRBV20-1
CSAKRFGGRGLHF
TGCAGTGCTAAAAGATTTGGGGGACGGGGCCTCCACTTT
>TRBJ1-5|few|TRBD1|TRBV10-2
CASSEYHRGQGHNQPQHF
TGCGCCAGCAGTGAGTATCACAGGGGGCAGGGGCATAATCAGCCCCAGCATTTT
>TRBJ1-1|many|.|TRBV6-6
CASRTPGLLVKNTEAFF
TGTGCCAGCAGAACTCCGGGACTCCTCGTGAAGAACACTGAAGCTTTCTTT